What follows are 24 T cell receptor beta chains derived from one specimen sequenced in a study of T cells in localized non-small cell lung cancer. Libraries were prepared by immunoSEQ multiplex PCR; TCRdb keeps only in-frame clonotypes and omits some of them. The data contain around 80,000 clones, about three quarters of them singletons. The sequenced sample was PBMCs, obtained before any cancer treatment. Source of these receptors: a man aged 40 to 70 with stage II squamous cell lung carcinoma.

This clone came up a few times. This chain connects TRBV27 to TRBJ1-6, with TRBD1 matching over 8 bases. In germline, CDR1 is MNHEY, CDR2 SMNVEV (reference sequence). The CDR3 extends over 14 amino acids. V lost 2 bases, J lost 10 bases, and 4 bases stayed unmatched. As DNA, the CDR3 is TGTGCCAGCAGTTTACAGGGGGCGGACTCACCCCTCCACTTT. It specifies CASSLQGADSPLHF.

The chain is built from TRBV6-5 and TRBJ2-2, with 9 bases identical to TRBD1. The CDR3 contains 16 residues. The germline V gene encodes CDR1 MNHEY and CDR2 SVGAGI. The junction had 5 bases not matched to a gene; V was cut back by 4 bases and J by 2 bases. CDR3 amino acids: CASSLQGAFNTGELFF. CDR3 nucleotides: TGTGCCAGCAGTTTACAGGGGGCTTTTAACACCGGGGAGCTGTTTTTT.

The V and J genes are TRBV11-2 and TRBJ1-1; D is unclear. Germline values: CDR1 SGHAT, CDR2 FQNNGV. Trimming took 2 bases from V and 1 from J, leaving 5 bases between them. The CDR3 is made up of 13 amino acids. In DNA, the CDR3 is TGTGCCAGCAGCTTACAAGAGAACACTGAAGCTTTCTTT. Amino acid sequence: CASSLQENTEAFF.

The CDR3: CASRPGRGTSGSDEQFF. The CDR3 nucleotides are TGTGCCAGCAGGCCAGGGAGGGGGACTAGCGGGAGCGATGAGCAGTTCTTC. The V call is TRBV9, the J call TRBJ2-1, with 14 bases aligning to TRBD2. Germline-derived CDR1 and CDR2 are SGDLS and YYNGEE. The CDR3 has 17 residues. With 5 bases clipped from V and 8 bases from J, the junction kept 12 bases outside the gene matches.

This clone is a singleton in its sample. The germline gene is not matched at one end of the junction; a read error may be the cause. The chain links TRBV7-7 to TRBJ2-1, with a tentative D call TRBD2 (5 bases). CDR3 size: 14 residues. Germline V lookup: CDR1 SSHAT, CDR2 FNYEAQ (reference sequence). The CDR3 loop reads CASSLSGDNNEQFF. The CDR3, as DNA: TGTGCTAGCAGCTTATCCGGGGATAACAATGAGCAGTTCTTC.

In DNA form, the CDR3 reads TGTGCCTGGAGTAGGACTGAAGCTTTCTTT. It yields the protein CAWSRTEAFF. The rearrangement uses TRBV30 and TRBJ1-1; D not resolved. V lost 2 bases, J lost 5 bases, and 3 bases lay in between. Germline assignment: CDR1 GTSNPN and CDR2 SVGIG (reference sequence). CDR3 length: 10 residues.

The chain uses TRBV7-9 and TRBJ1-2, with TRBD1 matching 7 bases. The germline CDR1 and CDR2 sequences are SEHNR and FQNEAQ (reference sequence). The V and J ends lost 3 bases and 4 bases, in that order; junction bases with no gene match: 2. This CDR3 comprises 13 residues. The CDR3 is CASSLGQSYGYTF. CDR3 nucleotides: TGTGCCAGCAGCTTGGGACAGAGCTATGGCTACACCTTC.

CDR3 region: CASSPRDSWIEKLFF. Here the CDR3 DNA reads TGTGCCAGCAGCCCGCGGGACAGTTGGATTGAAAAACTGTTTTTT. This chain joins TRBV9 and TRBJ1-4; 7 nucleotides line up with TRBD1. The CDR3 contains 15 residues. The germline CDR1 and CDR2 sequences are SGDLS and YYNGEE. V shed 4 bases, J shed 7 bases, and the junction held 10 bases outside the gene matches.

The J gene is TRBJ1-6, the V gene TRBV2; D uncertain. CDR1 is SNHLY, CDR2 FYNNEI, per germline. The length of the CDR3 is 17 residues. Trimming shortened V by 1 base and J by 5 bases, and 15 bases separated the two germline ends. In nucleotides, the CDR3 is TGTGCCAGCAGTGAAGACGCACCCGTATTAAATAATTCACCCCTCCACTTT. Its translation is CASSEDAPVLNNSPLHF.

The chain joins TRBV4-1 to TRBJ1-2; D may be TRBD1 (6 bases). V lost 6 bases to trimming and J lost 10 bases, with 15 bases between them. The germline V gene encodes CDR1 MGHRA and CDR2 YSYEKL. The CDR3 has 12 residues. This CDR3 is CASSQTHRAYTF. In nucleotides, the CDR3 is TGCGCCAGCAGTCAAACCCACAGGGCCTACACCTTC.

The gene calls are TRBV6-5 and TRBJ1-1; D ambiguous. Germline V gene data show CDR1 as MNHEY and CDR2 as SVGAGI. The CDR3 spans 15 residues. Trimming took off 2 bases at V and 1 base at J, with 11 bases between the two ends. The CDR3 nucleotides read TGTGCCAGCAGTTACCGGGCTAACCCGAACACTGAAGCTTTCTTT. This sequence encodes CASSYRANPNTEAFF.

V is TRBV5-1 and J is TRBJ2-2, with D possibly being TRBD1 or TRBD2 (5 bases each). The CDR3 length is 15 residues. The germline V and J ends were trimmed by 4 bases and 3 bases, with 13 bases remaining between them. Germline loops: CDR1 SGHRS, CDR2 YFSETQ. The CDR3 protein is CASSPRDRHTGELFF. CDR3 DNA sequence: TGCGCCAGCAGCCCCCGGGACCGTCACACCGGGGAGCTGTTTTTT.

The chain combines TRBV15 with TRBJ2-7; the D gene is possibly TRBD2 (7 bases). This CDR3 comprises 15 residues. Trimming took off 11 bases at V and 0 bases at J, with 20 bases between the two ends. Looked up from germline, CDR1 is LNHNV and CDR2 is YYDKDF (reference sequence). The CDR3 coding sequence is TGTGCCTCCCGCTCGGGGGGCGCCGGCTCCTACGAGCAGTACTTC. Translation gives CASRSGGAGSYEQYF.

The chain links TRBV25-1 to TRBJ2-3; TRBD1 aligns across 8 bases. The CDR3 spans 16 residues. Germline V CDR1 and CDR2: MGHDK, SYGVNS. V was pared by 4 bases and J by 4 bases, with 10 bases of the junction left unmatched. The CDR3 sequence is CASSGNRGYRPDTQYF. As DNA, the CDR3 is TGTGCCAGCAGTGGGAACAGGGGGTATCGGCCAGATACGCAGTATTTT.

The table lists this clone with a few counts. CDR3 sequence (DNA): TGTGCCAGCAGCTTGAGGAGCTTGATCTATGGCTACACCTTC. This sequence encodes CASSLRSLIYGYTF. The chain uses TRBV5-6 and TRBJ1-2; D unclear. This CDR3 contains 14 residues. Germline CDR1 is SGHDT and CDR2 is YYEEEE. V lost 1 base and J lost 4, with 11 bases in between.

The chain joins TRBV7-6 to TRBJ2-5; no clear D. CDR1 is SGHVS and CDR2 is FNYEAQ in the germline V gene. This CDR3 spans 16 amino acids. V was cut by 1 base and J by 4 bases, with 16 bases left in between. CDR3 amino acids: CASSLDSRPRGETQYF. CDR3 coding DNA: TGTGCCAGCAGCTTAGATTCCAGGCCCCGCGGAGAGACCCAGTACTTC.

The rearrangement joins TRBV10-3 to TRBJ2-7; TRBD1 matches at 10 bases. CDR1 is ENHRY, CDR2 SYGVKD, per germline. The V gene end was trimmed by 5 bases and the J gene end by 3 bases; junction bases not matched to a gene: 7. The length of the CDR3 is 15 residues. The CDR3 protein is CAISSGTGASYEQYF. For the CDR3, the DNA is TGTGCCATCAGTTCCGGGACAGGGGCTAGCTACGAGCAGTACTTC.

For the CDR3, the DNA is TGTGCCAGCAGCTTCCAAACCCGGAAGCAAGAGACCCAGTACTTC. This encodes CASSFQTRKQETQYF. The V and J genes are TRBV11-1 and TRBJ2-5; D is unresolved. Between the trimmed V and J ends, which lost 3 bases and 2 bases, there was a span of 13 bases. The CDR3 covers 15 residues. Germline V gene data show CDR1 as SGHAT and CDR2 as FQDESV (reference sequence).

The chain joins TRBV9 to TRBJ2-1; weak D call: TRBD1 (6 bases). This CDR3 has 14 amino acids. V lost 4 bases and J 6 bases, leaving 14 bases between the germline ends. Per the germline V gene, CDR1 is SGDLS and CDR2 is YYNGEE. In DNA, the CDR3 is TGTGCCAGCAGCACTCGACAGGACGGCAATGAGCAGTTCTTC. This gives the protein CASSTRQDGNEQFF.

This clone was observed a single time. The genes are TRBV19 and TRBJ2-5; 9 nucleotides agree with TRBD2. The germline V gene has CDR1 LNHDA and CDR2 SQIVND (reference sequence). V shed 1 base and J 1 base; nucleotides not matched to a gene: 4. The CDR3 is made up of 16 amino acids. In DNA, the CDR3 is TGTGCCAGTAGTATAGGAGCGGGGGGCCTCCAAGAGACCCAGTACTTC. It specifies CASSIGAGGLQETQYF.

V gene TRBV11-2 combines with J gene TRBJ2-1, with D possibly TRBD1 on 5 matching bases. The CDR3 is 14 residues long. Germline V gene data show CDR1 as SGHAT and CDR2 as FQNNGV. V shed 5 bases and J shed 3 bases, with 11 bases lying between them. The CDR3 sequence: CASSPRQIYNEQFF. CDR3 bases: TGTGCCAGCAGCCCAAGACAGATCTACAATGAGCAGTTCTTC.

In its sample, this clone was seen a few times. The chain has TRBV30 and TRBJ2-7; D is uncertain. Germline V gene data show CDR1 as GTSNPN and CDR2 as SVGIG (reference sequence). CDR3 length: 12 amino acids. Between the trimmed V and J ends, which lost 4 bases and 4 bases, there was a span of 11 bases. CDR3 protein: CAWTTTGYEQYF. In nucleotides, the CDR3 is TGTGCCTGGACTACGACTGGTTACGAGCAGTACTTC.

This chain joins TRBV18 and TRBJ2-1; 13 bases are shared with TRBD2. The CDR3 is 15 amino acids. Per the germline V gene, CDR1 is KGHSH and CDR2 is LQKENI. Trimming took 3 bases from V and 7 from J; bases not matched to a gene: 3. CDR3 bases: TGTGCCAGCTCACCCTGGACTAGCGGGAGAAATGAGCAGTTCTTC. Amino acid sequence: CASSPWTSGRNEQFF. The whole variable domain, filled in from reference TRBV18 and TRBJ2-1, reads NAGVMQNPRHLVRRRGQEARLRCSPMKGHSHVYWYRQLPEEGLKFMVYLQKENIIDESGMPKERFSAEFPKEGPSILRIQQVVRGDSAAYFCASSPWTSGRNEQFFGPGTRLTVL.

The chain uses TRBV9 and TRBJ1-1; unclear D gene. The CDR3 covers 15 residues. Germline V gene lookup returns CDR1 SGDLS and CDR2 YYNGEE. V was pared by 0 bases and J by 0 bases, with 9 bases between. The CDR3 nucleotides read TGTGCCAGCAGCGTAGGCGGACCCATGAACACTGAAGCTTTCTTT. Translating gives CASSVGGPMNTEAFF.